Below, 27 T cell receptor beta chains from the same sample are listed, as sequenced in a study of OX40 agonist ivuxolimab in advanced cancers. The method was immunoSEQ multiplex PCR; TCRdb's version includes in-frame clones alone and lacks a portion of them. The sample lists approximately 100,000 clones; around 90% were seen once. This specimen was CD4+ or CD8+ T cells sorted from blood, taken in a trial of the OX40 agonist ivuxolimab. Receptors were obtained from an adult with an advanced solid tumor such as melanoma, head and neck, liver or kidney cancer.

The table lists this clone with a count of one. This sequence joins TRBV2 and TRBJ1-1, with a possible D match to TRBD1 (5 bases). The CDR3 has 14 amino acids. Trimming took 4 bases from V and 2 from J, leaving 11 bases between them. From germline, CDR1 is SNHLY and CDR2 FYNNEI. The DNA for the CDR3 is TGTGCCAGCAGTGGCCCGACAGAAAACACTGAAGCTTTCTTT. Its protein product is CASSGPTENTEAFF.

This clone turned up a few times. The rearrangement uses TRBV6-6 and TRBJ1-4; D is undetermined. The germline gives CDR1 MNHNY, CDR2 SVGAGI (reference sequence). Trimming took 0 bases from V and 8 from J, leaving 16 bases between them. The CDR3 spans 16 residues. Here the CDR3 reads CASSYSSAAGEEKLFF. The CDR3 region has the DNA TGTGCCAGCAGTTACTCGTCGGCTGCTGGAGAGGAAAAACTGTTTTTT.

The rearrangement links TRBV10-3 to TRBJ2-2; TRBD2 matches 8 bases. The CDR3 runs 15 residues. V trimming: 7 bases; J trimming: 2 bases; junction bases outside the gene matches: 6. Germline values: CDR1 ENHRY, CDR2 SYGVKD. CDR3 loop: CAINPGLVNTGELFF. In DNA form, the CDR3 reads TGTGCCATCAACCCGGGACTAGTAAACACCGGGGAGCTGTTTTTT.

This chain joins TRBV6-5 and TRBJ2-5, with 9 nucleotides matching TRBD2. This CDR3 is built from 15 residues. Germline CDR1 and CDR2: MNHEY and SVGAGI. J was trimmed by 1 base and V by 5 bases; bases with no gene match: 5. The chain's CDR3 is CASSLGGGVQETQYF. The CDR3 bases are TGTGCCAGCAGTCTCGGCGGGGGGGTCCAAGAGACCCAGTACTTC.

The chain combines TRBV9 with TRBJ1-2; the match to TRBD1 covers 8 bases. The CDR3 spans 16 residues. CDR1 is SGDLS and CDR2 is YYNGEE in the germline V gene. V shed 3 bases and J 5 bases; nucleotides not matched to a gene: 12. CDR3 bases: TGTGCCAGCAGCGAGGGGACAGGCCAACTGGGGTATGGCTACACCTTC. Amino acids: CASSEGTGQLGYGYTF.

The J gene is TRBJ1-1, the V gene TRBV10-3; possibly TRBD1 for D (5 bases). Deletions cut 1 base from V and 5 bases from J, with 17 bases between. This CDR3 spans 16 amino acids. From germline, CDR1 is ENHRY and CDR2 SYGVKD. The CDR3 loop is CAISEFRAGEKTEAFF. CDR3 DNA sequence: TGTGCCATCAGTGAGTTCAGGGCGGGAGAAAAAACTGAAGCTTTCTTT.

The CDR3 is CASSLALGSGPYNEQFF. In DNA form, the CDR3 reads TGCGCCAGCAGCTTGGCTTTGGGTAGCGGTCCCTACAATGAGCAGTTCTTC. The J gene is TRBJ2-1, the V gene TRBV5-1; a possible D gene is TRBD2 (6 bases). The CDR3 length is 17 residues. Per germline, CDR1 SGHRS and CDR2 YFSETQ. The germline V and J ends were trimmed by 0 bases and 2 bases, with 15 bases remaining between them.

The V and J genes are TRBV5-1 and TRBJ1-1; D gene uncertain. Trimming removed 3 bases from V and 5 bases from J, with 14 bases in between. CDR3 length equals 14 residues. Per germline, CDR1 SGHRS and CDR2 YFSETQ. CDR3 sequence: CASSSNPGGTEAFF. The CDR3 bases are TGCGCCAGCAGCTCTAACCCGGGAGGGACTGAAGCTTTCTTT.

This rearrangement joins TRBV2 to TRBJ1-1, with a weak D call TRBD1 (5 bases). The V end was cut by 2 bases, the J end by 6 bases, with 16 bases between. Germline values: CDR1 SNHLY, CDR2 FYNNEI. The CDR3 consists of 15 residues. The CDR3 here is CASSELGRREAEAFF. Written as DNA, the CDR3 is TGTGCCAGCAGTGAACTGGGACGCCGGGAGGCTGAAGCTTTCTTT. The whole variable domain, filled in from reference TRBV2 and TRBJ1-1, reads EPEVTQTPSHQVTQMGQEVILRCVPISNHLYFYWYRQILGQKVEFLVSFYNNEISEKSEIFDDQFSVERPDGSNFTLKIRSTKLEDSAMYFCASSELGRREAEAFFGQGTRLTVV.

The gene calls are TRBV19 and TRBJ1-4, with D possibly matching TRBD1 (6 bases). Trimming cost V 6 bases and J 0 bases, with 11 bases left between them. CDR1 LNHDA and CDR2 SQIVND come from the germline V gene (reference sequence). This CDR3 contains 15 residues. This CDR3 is CASRLNRATNEKLFF. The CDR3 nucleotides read TGTGCCAGTAGACTCAACAGGGCAACTAATGAAAAACTGTTTTTT.

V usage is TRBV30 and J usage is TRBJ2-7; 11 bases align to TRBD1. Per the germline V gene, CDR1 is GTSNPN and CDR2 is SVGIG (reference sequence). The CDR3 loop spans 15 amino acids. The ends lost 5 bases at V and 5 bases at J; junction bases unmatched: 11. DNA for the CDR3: TGTGCCTGGGGGGACAGGGGGTTAACTGTCCACGAGCAGTACTTC. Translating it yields CAWGDRGLTVHEQYF.

CDR3 loop: CASSYGQGSANEQFF. CDR3 DNA sequence: TGTGCCAGCAGTTACGGTCAGGGGAGCGCCAATGAGCAGTTCTTC. This chain uses TRBV6-6 with TRBJ2-1, with D perhaps TRBD1 (6 bases). The V gene's germline CDR1 is MNHNY and CDR2 SVGAGI (reference sequence). This CDR3 region has 15 residues. Trimming took off 2 bases at V and 6 bases at J, with 14 bases between the two ends.

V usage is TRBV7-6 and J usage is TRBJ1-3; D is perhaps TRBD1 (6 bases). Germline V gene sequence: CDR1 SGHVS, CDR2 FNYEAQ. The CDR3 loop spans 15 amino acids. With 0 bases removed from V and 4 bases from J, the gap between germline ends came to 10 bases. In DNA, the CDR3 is TGTGCCAGCAGCTTAGCCACAGGGAGAGGAAACACCATATATTTT. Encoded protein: CASSLATGRGNTIYF.

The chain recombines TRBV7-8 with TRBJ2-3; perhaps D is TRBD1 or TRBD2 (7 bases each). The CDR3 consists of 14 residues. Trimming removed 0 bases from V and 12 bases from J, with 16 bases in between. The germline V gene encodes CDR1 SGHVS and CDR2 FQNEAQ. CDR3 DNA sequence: TGTGCCAGCAGCTTAGCGGAGGGGGCGGGGGAACAGTATTTT. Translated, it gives CASSLAEGAGEQYF.

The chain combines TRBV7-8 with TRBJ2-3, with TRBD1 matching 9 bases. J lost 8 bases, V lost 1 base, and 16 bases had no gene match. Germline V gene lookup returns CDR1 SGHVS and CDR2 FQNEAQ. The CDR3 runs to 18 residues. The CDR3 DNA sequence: TGTGCCAGCAGCTTAGGAACCGCCGTGACAGGGGGAAGTGGTACGCAGTATTTT. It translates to CASSLGTAVTGGSGTQYF. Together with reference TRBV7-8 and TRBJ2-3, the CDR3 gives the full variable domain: GAGVSQSPRYKVAKRGQDVALRCDPISGHVSLFWYQQALGQGPEFLTYFQNEAQLDKSGLPSDRFFAERPEGSVSTLKIQRTQQEDSAVYLCASSLGTAVTGGSGTQYFGPGTRLTVL.

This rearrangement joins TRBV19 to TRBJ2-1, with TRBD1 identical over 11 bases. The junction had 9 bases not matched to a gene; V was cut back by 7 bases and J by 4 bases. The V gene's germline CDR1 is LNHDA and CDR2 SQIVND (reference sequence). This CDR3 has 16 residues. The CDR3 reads CASTPAGTGGYNEQFF. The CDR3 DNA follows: TGTGCCAGTACCCCAGCCGGGACAGGGGGGTACAATGAGCAGTTCTTC.

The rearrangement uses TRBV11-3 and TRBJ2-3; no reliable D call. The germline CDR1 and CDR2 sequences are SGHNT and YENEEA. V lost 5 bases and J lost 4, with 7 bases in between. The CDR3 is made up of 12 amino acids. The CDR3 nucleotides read TGTGCCAGCAGCCCACATGCAGATACGCAGTATTTT. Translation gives CASSPHADTQYF.

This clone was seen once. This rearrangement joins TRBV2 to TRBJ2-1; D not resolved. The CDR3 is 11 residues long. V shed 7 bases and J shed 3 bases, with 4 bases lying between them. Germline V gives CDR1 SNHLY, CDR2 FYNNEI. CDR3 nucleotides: TGTGCCAGCACCGGCTACAATGAGCAGTTCTTC. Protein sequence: CASTGYNEQFF.

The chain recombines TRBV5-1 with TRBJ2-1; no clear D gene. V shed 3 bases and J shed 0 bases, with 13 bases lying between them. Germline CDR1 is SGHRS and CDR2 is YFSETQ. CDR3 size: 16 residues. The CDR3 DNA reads TGCGCCAGCAGCTATCAATTAACCAGCTCCTACAATGAGCAGTTCTTC. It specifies CASSYQLTSSYNEQFF.

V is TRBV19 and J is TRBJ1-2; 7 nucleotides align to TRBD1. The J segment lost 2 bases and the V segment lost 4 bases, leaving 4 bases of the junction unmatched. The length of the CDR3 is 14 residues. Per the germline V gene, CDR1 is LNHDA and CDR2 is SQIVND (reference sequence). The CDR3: CASSRDSQNYGYTF. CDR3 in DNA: TGTGCCAGTAGTAGGGACAGTCAGAACTATGGCTACACCTTC. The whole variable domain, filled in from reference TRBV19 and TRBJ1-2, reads DGGITQSPKYLFRKEGQNVTLSCEQNLNHDAMYWYRQDPGQGLRLIYYSQIVNDFQKGDIAEGYSVSREKKESFPLTVTSAQKNPTAFYLCASSRDSQNYGYTFGSGTRLTVV.

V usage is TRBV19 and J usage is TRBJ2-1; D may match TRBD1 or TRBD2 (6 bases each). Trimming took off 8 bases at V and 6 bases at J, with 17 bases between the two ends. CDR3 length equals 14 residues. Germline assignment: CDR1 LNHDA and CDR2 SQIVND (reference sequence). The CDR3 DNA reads TGTGCCAGTTCGGGGGCAGGGGTGAGCAATGAGCAGTTCTTC. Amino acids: CASSGAGVSNEQFF. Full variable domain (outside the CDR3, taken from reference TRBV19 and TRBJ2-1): DGGITQSPKYLFRKEGQNVTLSCEQNLNHDAMYWYRQDPGQGLRLIYYSQIVNDFQKGDIAEGYSVSREKKESFPLTVTSAQKNPTAFYLCASSGAGVSNEQFFGPGTRLTVL.

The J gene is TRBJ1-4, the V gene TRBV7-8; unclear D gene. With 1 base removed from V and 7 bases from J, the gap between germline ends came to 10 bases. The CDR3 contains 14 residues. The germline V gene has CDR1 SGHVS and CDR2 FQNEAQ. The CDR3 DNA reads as TGTGCCAGCAGCTTAGGGTCATCGGGTGAAAAACTGTTTTTT. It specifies CASSLGSSGEKLFF.

The CDR3 nucleotides read TGCGCCAGCAGCTTAAGTGGAACTAATGAAAAACTGTTTTTT. Protein product: CASSLSGTNEKLFF. V is TRBV5-1 and J is TRBJ1-4; D gene ambiguous. Germline V gives CDR1 SGHRS, CDR2 YFSETQ. V was clipped by 2 bases and J by 1 base, with 6 bases between them. This CDR3 has 14 residues.

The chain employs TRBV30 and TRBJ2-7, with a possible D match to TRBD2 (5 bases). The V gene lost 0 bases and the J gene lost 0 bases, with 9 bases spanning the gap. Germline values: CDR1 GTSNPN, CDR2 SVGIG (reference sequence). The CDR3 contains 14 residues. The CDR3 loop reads CAWSVSGSSYEQYF. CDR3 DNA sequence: TGTGCCTGGAGTGTATCGGGGAGCTCCTACGAGCAGTACTTC.

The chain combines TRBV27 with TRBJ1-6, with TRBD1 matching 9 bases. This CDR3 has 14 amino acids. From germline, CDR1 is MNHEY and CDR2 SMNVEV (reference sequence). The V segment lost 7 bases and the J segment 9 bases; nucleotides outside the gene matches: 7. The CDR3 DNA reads TGTGCCAGCACCTCGACAGGGGGAGGTTCACCCCTCCACTTT. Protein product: CASTSTGGGSPLHF.

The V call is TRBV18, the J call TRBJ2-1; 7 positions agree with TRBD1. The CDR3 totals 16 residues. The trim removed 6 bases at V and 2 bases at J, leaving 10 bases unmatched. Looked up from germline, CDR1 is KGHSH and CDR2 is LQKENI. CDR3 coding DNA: TGTGCCAGCTCGCGACAGGGTACATCTACCTACAATGAGCAGTTCTTC. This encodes CASSRQGTSTYNEQFF.

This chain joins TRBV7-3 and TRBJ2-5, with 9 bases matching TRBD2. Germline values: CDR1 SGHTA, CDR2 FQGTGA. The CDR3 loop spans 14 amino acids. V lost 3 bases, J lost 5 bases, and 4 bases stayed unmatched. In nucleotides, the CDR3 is TGTGCCAGCAGCTTTAGCGGGAGATTGGAGACCCAGTACTTC. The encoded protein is CASSFSGRLETQYF.